One and the same sample provided the 32 T cell receptor beta chains below, sequenced in a study of shared clonotypes between healthy human individuals. The repertoire was sequenced with immunoSEQ multiplex PCR; TCRdb's copy has only in-frame clones and lacks some. This sample has hundreds of thousands of clones, with roughly nine tenths found just once. CD45RO-negative CD8 cells positively selected for CCR7 made up the naive population, which excluded terminally differentiated effector memory CD45RA+ cells. Sequencing was carried out using naive CD8+ T cells sorted from blood. The receptors originated from a man aged 30 to 45 in good health.

V and J are TRBV11-2 and TRBJ2-5; D is possibly TRBD1 (6 bases). CDR1 and CDR2 (germline): SGHAT, FQNNGV. This CDR3 region has 18 residues. V was shortened by 5 bases and J by 5 bases, with 27 bases between the two germline ends. In DNA, the CDR3 is TGTGCCAGCAGCCCAAGGGGGTCGCACAGCCGGGTCGGGGAGACCCAGTACTTC. It specifies CASSPRGSHSRVGETQYF.

This chain uses TRBV15 with TRBJ2-7, with 8 bases matching TRBD2. V lost 8 bases to trimming and J lost 0 bases; unmatched junction nucleotides: 6. This CDR3 spans 14 amino acids. Germline V gene data show CDR1 as LNHNV and CDR2 as YYDKDF (reference sequence). This CDR3 reads CATQERESSYEQYF. Here the CDR3 DNA reads TGTGCCACCCAGGAGCGGGAGAGCTCCTACGAGCAGTACTTC.

The chain is built from TRBV7-9 and TRBJ2-1; 9 bases align to TRBD2. Germline assignment: CDR1 SEHNR and CDR2 FQNEAQ (reference sequence). The CDR3 is made up of 17 amino acids. J gave up 7 bases and V 5 bases, and 15 bases lay outside the gene matches. Written as DNA, the CDR3 is TGTGCCAGCAGCGCACTAGCGGGCGAGACTCTTGTAAATGAGCAGTTCTTC. This translates into CASSALAGETLVNEQFF.

J is TRBJ2-1 and V is TRBV9, with 12 bases lining up with TRBD2. The V segment lost 2 bases and the J segment 8 bases; nucleotides outside the gene matches: 8. The germline V gene has CDR1 SGDLS and CDR2 YYNGEE. The CDR3 consists of 16 residues. The CDR3 DNA is TGTGCCAGCAGCGTCGGACTAGCGGGAACGTGGGATGAGCAGTTCTTC. Translating gives CASSVGLAGTWDEQFF.

The CDR3 DNA reads TGCAGCGTTGAATGGGGTAGGGGACTGGACCCTTACGAGCAGTACTTC. Its protein product is CSVEWGRGLDPYEQYF. This rearrangement joins TRBV29-1 to TRBJ2-7; a possible D gene is TRBD2 (6 bases). Trimming shortened V by 2 bases and J by 4 bases, and 21 bases separated the two germline ends. This CDR3 comprises 16 residues. Germline CDR1 SQVTM, CDR2 ANQGSEA.

V usage is TRBV15 and J usage is TRBJ2-1, with D perhaps matching TRBD1 (6 bases). The CDR3 length is 19 residues. Per germline, CDR1 LNHNV and CDR2 YYDKDF (reference sequence). Trimming left V 2 bases short and J 6 bases short, with 26 bases between. As DNA, the CDR3 is TGTGCCACCAGCAGAAATGCACCCCCCAGGGACATCGCTTCCAATGAGCAGTTCTTC. Translating gives CATSRNAPPRDIASNEQFF.

Written as DNA, the CDR3 is TGTGCCAGCAGCCTTAAAGGATCCAATGAGCAGTTCTTC. This gives the protein CASSLKGSNEQFF. This chain links TRBV14 with TRBJ2-1; D uncertain. Per germline, CDR1 SGHDN and CDR2 FVKESK. The CDR3 covers 13 residues. The V end lost 4 bases, the J end lost 6 bases, and 10 bases lay between the germline ends.

The chain couples TRBV5-1 to TRBJ2-7, with a weak D call TRBD2 (5 bases). This CDR3 spans 14 amino acids. Germline V gene sequence: CDR1 SGHRS, CDR2 YFSETQ. V was trimmed by 4 bases and J by 2 bases, leaving 13 bases between them. Here the CDR3 reads CASSQRGGTYEQYF. For the CDR3, the DNA is TGCGCCAGCAGCCAGCGAGGAGGTACCTACGAGCAGTACTTC.

This clone showed up just a few times. This rearrangement joins TRBV29-1 to TRBJ2-3, with unresolved D. V lost 1 base to trimming and J lost 6 bases, with 14 bases between them. CDR3 length equals 14 residues. From germline, CDR1 is SQVTM and CDR2 ANQGSEA. The CDR3 sequence: CSVEVVGPPDTQYF. CDR3 DNA sequence: TGCAGCGTTGAAGTAGTCGGCCCTCCGGATACGCAGTATTTT.

A single count supports this clone. This chain joins TRBV14 and TRBJ2-7; D is uncertain. The V gene's germline CDR1 is SGHDN and CDR2 FVKESK. The CDR3 is made up of 18 amino acids. V was pared by 5 bases and J by 3 bases, with 26 bases between. The CDR3 DNA reads as TGTGCCAGCAGCTCGAGTGTTATTGTGGAGAGAGATGGCTACGAGCAGTACTTC. Amino acid sequence: CASSSSVIVERDGYEQYF.

The chain joins TRBV6-6 to TRBJ2-1; D is uncertain. This CDR3 contains 15 residues. V dropped 2 bases and J dropped 5 bases, with 13 bases sitting between them. The germline gives CDR1 MNHNY, CDR2 SVGAGI (reference sequence). The CDR3 spells CASSYHNSLDNEQFF. CDR3 in DNA: TGTGCCAGCAGTTACCATAACAGTTTGGACAATGAGCAGTTCTTC.

The genes are TRBV28 and TRBJ1-3; no clear D gene. V shed 8 bases and J shed 4 bases, with 12 bases lying between them. The CDR3 runs 13 residues. Germline values: CDR1 MDHEN, CDR2 SYDVKM. This chain's CDR3 is CASGSNRGNTIYF. Here the CDR3 DNA reads TGTGCCAGCGGCTCCAACCGGGGAAACACCATATATTTT.

The V call is TRBV7-9, the J call TRBJ2-1; 11 bases are a match to TRBD2. Germline lookup yields CDR1 SEHNR and CDR2 FQNEAQ (reference sequence). The CDR3 runs to 15 residues. Unmatched junction bases numbered 7, after V lost 5 bases and J lost 7 bases. CDR3 in amino acids: CASSELAGVGNEQFF. CDR3 in DNA: TGTGCCAGCAGCGAACTAGCGGGAGTAGGTAATGAGCAGTTCTTC.

CDR3 in amino acids: CASTGSEGQPQHF. For the CDR3, the DNA is TGTGCCAGCACGGGCAGCGAGGGTCAGCCCCAGCATTTT. The chain is built from TRBV27 and TRBJ1-5; D is uncertain. The CDR3 loop spans 13 amino acids. In germline, CDR1 is MNHEY, CDR2 SMNVEV (reference sequence). Trimming stripped 7 bases from V and 6 bases from J, with 13 bases between.

This chain uses TRBV6-5 with TRBJ2-1, with 7 bases lining up with TRBD1. V lost 4 bases to trimming and J lost 5 bases; unmatched junction nucleotides: 11. This CDR3 contains 16 residues. Germline V CDR1 and CDR2: MNHEY, SVGAGI. The CDR3 DNA is TGTGCCAGCAGTTCTCGGCCGGGACAGCGAAACAATGAGCAGTTCTTC. Amino acids: CASSSRPGQRNNEQFF.

The rearrangement links TRBV5-6 to TRBJ2-7; 7 bases fit TRBD1. The germline V gene has CDR1 SGHDT and CDR2 YYEEEE. CDR3 size: 14 residues. Trimming removed 1 base from V and 3 bases from J; junction bases left unmatched: 4. In DNA form, the CDR3 reads TGTGCCAGCAGCTTGTCGGGACAGATCTACGAGCAGTACTTC. It yields the protein CASSLSGQIYEQYF.

Notes on this clone: The same CDR3 arises from other DNA sequences in this sample as well. The chain uses TRBV27 and TRBJ2-1, with 7 nucleotides matching TRBD2. V dropped 3 bases and J dropped 0; count of bases not matched to a gene: 2. CDR1 and CDR2 from the germline V gene are MNHEY and SMNVEV (reference sequence). The CDR3 runs 15 residues. The CDR3 loop reads CASSFGGSSYNEQFF. CDR3 DNA sequence: TGTGCCAGCAGTTTTGGCGGGAGCTCCTACAATGAGCAGTTCTTC.

This chain uses TRBV29-1 with TRBJ2-5; no clear D gene. Germline values: CDR1 SQVTM, CDR2 ANQGSEA. The CDR3 runs 10 residues. Trimming left V 5 bases short and J 0 bases short, with 1 base between. This chain's CDR3 is CSVHQETQYF. The CDR3 region has the DNA TGCAGCGTTCACCAAGAGACCCAGTACTTC.

V usage is TRBV12-5 and J usage is TRBJ2-6; D possibly corresponds to TRBD2 (6 bases). The V gene lost 3 bases and the J gene lost 4 bases, with 16 bases spanning the gap. The CDR3 has 17 amino acids. CDR1 is LGHNT, CDR2 FRNRAP, per germline. CDR3 loop: CASGFTIGTSGANVLTF. DNA of the CDR3: TGTGCTAGTGGTTTTACAATAGGGACTTCGGGGGCCAACGTCCTGACTTTC.

J is TRBJ2-5 and V is TRBV6-1; weak D call: TRBD1 (5 bases). The CDR3 has 16 residues. Germline V gene data show CDR1 as MNHNS and CDR2 as SASEGT. The V gene lost 2 bases and the J gene lost 1 base, with 14 bases spanning the gap. The CDR3 region has the DNA TGTGCCAGCAGTGAATTAGGCCCTGGGGCCCAAGAGACCCAGTACTTC. It codes for CASSELGPGAQETQYF.

The V call is TRBV19, the J call TRBJ2-1; 9 bases align to TRBD2. Unmatched junction bases numbered 8, after V lost 6 bases and J lost 11 bases. The CDR3 is 13 residues long. Germline CDR1 and CDR2: LNHDA and SQIVND (reference sequence). CDR3 residues: CASSPSSGTKQFF. CDR3 nucleotide sequence: TGTGCCAGTAGCCCTTCTAGCGGGACTAAGCAGTTCTTC.

The CDR3, as DNA: TGTGCCAGCAGGCTAGCGGTGAAAACAGATACGCAGTATTTT. Translated, it gives CASRLAVKTDTQYF. J is TRBJ2-3 and V is TRBV28; 7 bases align to TRBD2. The CDR3 covers 14 residues. Germline-derived CDR1 and CDR2 are MDHEN and SYDVKM. The J segment lost 3 bases and the V segment lost 6 bases, leaving 6 bases of the junction unmatched. Using reference TRBV28 and TRBJ2-3 for the parts outside the CDR3, the full variable domain is DVKVTQSSRYLVKRTGEKVFLECVQDMDHENMFWYRQDPGLGLRLIYFSYDVKMKEKGDIPEGYSVSREKKERFSLILESASTNQTSMYLCASRLAVKTDTQYFGPGTRLTVL.

The gene calls are TRBV10-3 and TRBJ2-6; 13 bases are a match to TRBD2. V was pared by 10 bases and J by 0 bases, with 3 bases of the junction left unmatched. Per germline, CDR1 ENHRY and CDR2 SYGVKD. The CDR3 has 16 residues. Here the CDR3 reads CATGTSGDSGANVLTF. CDR3 DNA: TGTGCCACAGGGACTAGCGGGGACTCTGGGGCCAACGTCCTGACTTTC.

This chain links TRBV4-3 with TRBJ2-2; D gene ambiguous. CDR3 size: 15 residues. Germline CDR1 is LGHNA and CDR2 is YSLEER. The ends were cut back, 0 bases at V and 6 bases at J, with 11 bases in the middle. CDR3 region: CASSQDGILAGELFF. The CDR3 coding sequence is TGCGCCAGCAGCCAAGACGGAATTTTGGCCGGGGAGCTGTTTTTT.

V usage is TRBV7-2 and J usage is TRBJ1-2; 8 bases align to TRBD1. This CDR3 spans 16 amino acids. From germline, CDR1 is SGHTA and CDR2 FQGNSA. The V segment lost 0 bases and the J segment 3 bases; nucleotides outside the gene matches: 6. The CDR3 region has the DNA TGTGCCAGCAGCTTAGCGAGGACAGGGTGGGACTATGGCTACACCTTC. It yields the protein CASSLARTGWDYGYTF.

This chain joins TRBV7-9 and TRBJ2-7, with TRBD2 matching 7 bases. The CDR3 runs to 12 residues. Germline trimming cut 5 bases from V and 6 bases from J; bases unmatched to any gene: 4. Germline-derived CDR1 and CDR2 are SEHNR and FQNEAQ (reference sequence). CDR3 coding DNA: TGTGCCAGCAGCCCGACTAGCTTCGAGCAGTACTTC. It translates to CASSPTSFEQYF.

V usage is TRBV18 and J usage is TRBJ2-7; a possible D gene is TRBD2 (6 bases). Trimming took 5 bases from V and 0 from J, leaving 23 bases between them. The CDR3 length is 18 residues. Germline V gene data show CDR1 as KGHSH and CDR2 as LQKENI. The DNA for the CDR3 is TGTGCCAGCTCAACTAGCTCAAAAATAATCTCAAACTCCTACGAGCAGTACTTC. Translating it yields CASSTSSKIISNSYEQYF.

This clone was recorded only once. V usage is TRBV30 and J usage is TRBJ2-1; a weak D match, TRBD1 (5 bases). Per germline, CDR1 GTSNPN and CDR2 SVGIG (reference sequence). This CDR3 comprises 16 residues. Deletions cut 1 base from V and 9 bases from J, with 22 bases between. The CDR3 is CAWSGLGTGKDGEQFF. CDR3 bases: TGTGCCTGGAGTGGCCTAGGAACAGGCAAAGATGGTGAGCAGTTCTTC.

This chain uses TRBV9 with TRBJ2-7; perhaps D is TRBD1 or TRBD2 (5 bases each). The CDR3 consists of 11 residues. Per the germline V gene, CDR1 is SGDLS and CDR2 is YYNGEE. V was pared by 3 bases and J by 5 bases, with 6 bases between. The CDR3 DNA reads TGTGCCAGCAGCGCGGGACACGAGCAGTACTTC. Translation gives CASSAGHEQYF.

The V gene is TRBV30, the J gene TRBJ2-2; unclear D gene. Between the trimmed V and J ends, which lost 0 bases and 6 bases, there was a span of 5 bases. This CDR3 contains 12 residues. Germline V gives CDR1 GTSNPN, CDR2 SVGIG (reference sequence). This CDR3 reads CAWSVGAGELFF. CDR3 coding DNA: TGTGCCTGGAGTGTAGGAGCCGGGGAGCTGTTTTTT.

The rearrangement uses TRBV4-3 and TRBJ2-7, with 10 bases aligning to TRBD1. With V trimmed by 0 bases and J by 3 bases, 11 bases remained unmatched. Germline CDR1 reads LGHNA; CDR2 reads YSLEER. This CDR3 is 18 amino acids long. The CDR3 loop reads CASSQEGLGQGPYYEQYF. The DNA for the CDR3 is TGCGCCAGCAGCCAAGAAGGGCTGGGACAGGGGCCCTACTACGAGCAGTACTTC.

In nucleotides, the CDR3 is TGTGCCAGCAGTCACCGGGACTATAAAGAGACCCAGTACTTC. It translates to CASSHRDYKETQYF. The rearrangement uses TRBV7-9 and TRBJ2-5; 7 positions agree with TRBD2. Germline V CDR1 and CDR2: SEHNR, FQNEAQ (reference sequence). The CDR3 runs to 14 residues. Trimming removed 6 bases from V and 3 bases from J; junction bases left unmatched: 7. The complete variable domain, with remaining parts taken from reference TRBV7-9 and TRBJ2-5, reads DTGVSQNPRHKITKRGQNVTFRCDPISEHNRLYWYRQTLGQGPEFLTYFQNEAQLEKSRLLSDRFSAERPKGSFSTLEIQRTEQGDSAMYLCASSHRDYKETQYFGPGTRLLVL.